The 8 T cell receptor beta chains below all came from one sample that was sequenced in a study of regulatory T cells in long-lasting Graves disease. Researchers made TCR beta libraries by using iRepertoire HTBI primers and running Arm-PCR on CDR3 regions. Using its own MiXCR run on the multiplex PCR reads, TCRdb lists one record per CDR3 protein. The top ten clones hold over 7% of a sample with around 420,000 distinct CDR3 sequences, over 14% of them seen once. Time point defined: newly diagnosed GD, antithyroid drugs for less than 3 months. RNA isolated from PBMCs was used to make the TCR library. In addition, the sample was reused for a study of T cells in Graves' hyperthyroidism and ophthalmopathy.

The sample here was peripheral blood mononuclear cells (PBMCs), taken at new diagnosis, from a patient treated with antithyroid drugs. The receptors were gathered from a woman in her forties with Graves disease.

The table lists this clonotype with a few counts. This rearrangement joins TRBV5-1 to TRBJ2-1; 9 nucleotides line up with TRBD1. Germline V gene sequence: CDR1 SGHRS, CDR2 YFSETQ. Trimming took 0 bases from V and 9 from J; bases not matched to a gene: 7. The length of the CDR3 is 15 residues. CDR3 DNA: TGCGCCAGCAGCTTGGCCGGGACAGGGCAAGGTGAGCAGTTCTTC. The encoded protein is CASSLAGTGQGEQFF.

This clonotype was picked up many times. A read error may produce the germline difference seen at one junction end. The chain couples TRBV7-2 to TRBJ2-2; D is undetermined. Germline-derived CDR1 and CDR2 are SGHTA and FQGNSA. This CDR3 has 13 residues. CDR3 bases: TGTGCCAGCAGCTTAATGAACATCGGGGAGCTGTTTTTT. Translation gives CASSLMNIGELFF.

This clonotype was seen many times. This sequence joins TRBV28 and TRBJ2-1; tentatively, D is TRBD1 or TRBD2 (6 bases each). V was clipped by 7 bases and J by 9 bases, with 19 bases between them. Germline values: CDR1 MDHEN, CDR2 SYDVKM. The CDR3 is 14 residues long. CDR3 nucleotides: TGTGCCAGCACCTTGGGGGGCCTGGTTGTTGAGCAGTTCTTC. It translates to CASTLGGLVVEQFF.

The chain has TRBV2 and TRBJ2-5; unclear D gene. Trimming stripped 3 bases from V and 5 bases from J, with 10 bases between. The V gene's germline CDR1 is SNHLY and CDR2 FYNNEI. The CDR3 covers 13 residues. CDR3 protein: CASSETWGETQYF. DNA for the CDR3: TGTGCCAGCAGTGAGACGTGGGGTGAGACCCAGTACTTC.

This clonotype was counted ten times or more. The chain couples TRBV5-5 to TRBJ2-3; D gene uncertain. Germline V gene sequence: CDR1 SGHKS, CDR2 YYEKEE (reference sequence). This CDR3 has 13 residues. Deletions cut 2 bases from V and 6 bases from J, with 10 bases between. CDR3 in amino acids: CASSLYTDDTQYF. CDR3 bases: TGTGCCAGCAGCTTATATACAGACGATACGCAGTATTTT. Supplemented by reference TRBV5-5 and TRBJ2-3, the full variable domain reads DAGVTQSPTHLIKTRGQQVTLRCSPISGHKSVSWYQQVLGQGPQFIFQYYEKEERGRGNFPDRFSARQFPNYSSELNVNALLLGDSALYLCASSLYTDDTQYFGPGTRLTVL.

This clonotype was counted ten times or more. The CDR3 protein is CASSSAGTAPYGYTF. The CDR3 nucleotides read TGTGCCAGCAGTTCGGCCGGGACAGCCCCCTATGGCTACACCTTC. J is TRBJ1-2 and V is TRBV28; 7 positions match TRBD1. Unmatched junction bases numbered 9, after V lost 4 bases and J lost 4 bases. The CDR3 has 15 residues. The germline V gene has CDR1 MDHEN and CDR2 SYDVKM.

This clonotype has a count of ten or more. One end of the junction varies from germline; a read error may be responsible. The J gene is TRBJ2-2, the V gene TRBV12-5, with a tentative D call TRBD2 (6 bases). The CDR3 is 14 residues long. CDR1 and CDR2 from the germline V gene are LGHNT and FRNRAP. CDR3 in DNA: TGCGCCAGCGGGCTGACTACGAACACCGGGGAGCTGTTTTTT. Protein sequence: CASGLTTNTGELFF.

The chain has TRBV4-1 and TRBJ1-6; 8 bases fit TRBD1. The CDR3 totals 16 residues. The V and J ends lost 3 bases and 10 bases, in that order; junction bases with no gene match: 11. CDR1 is MGHRA, CDR2 YSYEKL, per germline. The CDR3 spells CASSQRDRTTRSPLHF. Written as DNA, the CDR3 is TGCGCCAGCAGCCAGAGGGACAGGACCACCAGGTCACCCCTCCACTTT.